This T cell receptor beta chain was retrieved from a study of T cells after yellow fever vaccination. Turning to the study itself: It was SMART-Seq v4 Ultra Low Input that prepared the fractions with low cell numbers.

Study conclusions and caveats: Few clonotypes appeared in both CD4 and CD8 compartments. It was the secondary response that reached its peak faster, day 5 versus 15, but it was weaker.

This clonotype was picked up a small number of times. Its antigen is not known. UMIs and a universal primer site were added when TCR cDNA was made by 5'RACE template switching. MiXCR was run by TCRdb on the 5' RACE reads, yielding one entry per CDR3 protein. The sample yields 400,000 to 450,000 distinct CDR3 sequences, roughly a sixth seen once. The V end lost 0 bases, the J end lost 11 bases, and 14 bases lay between the germline ends. The length of the CDR3 is 13 residues. Germline-derived CDR1 and CDR2 are SGDLS and YYNGEE. This receptor was identified in a man younger than 30 who received the YFV17D yellow fever vaccine. This specimen was PBMCs, taken before the yellow fever booster vaccination. This chain links TRBV9 with TRBJ1-1, with a weak D call TRBD1 (6 bases). The CDR3 region has the DNA TGTGCCAGCAGCGTAGACCCCGGAGGGGGGGCTTTCTTT. It codes for CASSVDPGGGAFF.